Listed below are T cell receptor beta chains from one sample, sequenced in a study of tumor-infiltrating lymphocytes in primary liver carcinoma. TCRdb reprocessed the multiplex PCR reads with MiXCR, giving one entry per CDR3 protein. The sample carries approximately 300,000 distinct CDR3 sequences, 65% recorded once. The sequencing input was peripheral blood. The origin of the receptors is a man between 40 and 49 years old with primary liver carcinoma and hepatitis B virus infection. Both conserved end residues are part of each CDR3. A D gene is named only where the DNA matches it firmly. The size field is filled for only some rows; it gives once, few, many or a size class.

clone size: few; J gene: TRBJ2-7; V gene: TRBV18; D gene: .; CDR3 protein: CASSPAEGHEQYF; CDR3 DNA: TGTGCCAGCTCACCGGCGGAGGGACACGAGCAGTACTTC
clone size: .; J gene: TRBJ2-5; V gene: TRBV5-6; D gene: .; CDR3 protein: CASSSRNQETQYF; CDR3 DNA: TGTGCCAGCAGCTCTCGTAACCAAGAGACCCAGTACTTC
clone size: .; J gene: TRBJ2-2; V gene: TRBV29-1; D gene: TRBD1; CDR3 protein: CSVPGTESTGELFF; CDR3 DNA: TGCAGCGTCCCCGGGACAGAGAGCACTGGGGAGCTGTTTTTT
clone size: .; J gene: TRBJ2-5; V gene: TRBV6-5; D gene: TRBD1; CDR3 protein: CTSRPTGITQETQYF; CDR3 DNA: TGTACCAGCAGACCGACAGGGATAACTCAAGAGACCCAGTATTTC
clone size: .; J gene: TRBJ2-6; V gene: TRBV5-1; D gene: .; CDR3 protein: CASSLGFAGANVLTF; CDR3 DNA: TGCGCCAGCAGCTTGGGTTTCGCTGGGGCCAACGTCCTGACTTTC
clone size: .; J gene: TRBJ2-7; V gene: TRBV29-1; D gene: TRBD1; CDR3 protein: CSVLTGVHEQYF; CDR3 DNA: TGTAGCGTGCTGACAGGGGTCCACGAGCAGTACTTC
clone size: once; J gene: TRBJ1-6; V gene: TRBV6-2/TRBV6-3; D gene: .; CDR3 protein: CASTRGNNSLLHF; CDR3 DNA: TGTGCCAGCACGCGGGGAAATAATTCACTCCTCCACTTT
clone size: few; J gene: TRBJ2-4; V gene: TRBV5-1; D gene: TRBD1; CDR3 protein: CASSSTPTGAVDIQYF; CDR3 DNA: TGCGCCAGCAGCTCCACTCCAACAGGGGCCGTAGACATTCAGTACTTC
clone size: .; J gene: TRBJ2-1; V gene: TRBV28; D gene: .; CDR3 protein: CASSGSSLGENEQFF; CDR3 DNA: TGTGCCAGCAGCGGCTCTAGCCTCGGGGAAAATGAGCAGTTCTTC
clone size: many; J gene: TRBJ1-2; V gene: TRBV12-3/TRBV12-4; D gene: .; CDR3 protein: CASSLRDLYGYTF; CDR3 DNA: TGTGCCAGCAGTTTACGGGATCTCTATGGCTACACCTTC
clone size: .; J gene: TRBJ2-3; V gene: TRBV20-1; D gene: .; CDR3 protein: CSAEVGFFADTQYF; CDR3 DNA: TGCAGTGCCGAGGTCGGTTTTTTCGCAGATACGCAGTATTTT
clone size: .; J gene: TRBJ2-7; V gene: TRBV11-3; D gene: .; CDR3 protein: CASSLGGGLSAGGLYF; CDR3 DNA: TGTGCCAGCAGCTTAGGAGGGGGTCTCAGCGCGGGCGGGCTGTACTTC
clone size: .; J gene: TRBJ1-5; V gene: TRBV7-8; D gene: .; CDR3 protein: CASSLGIGNQPQHF; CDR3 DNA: TGTGCCAGCAGCCTGGGGATAGGGAATCAGCCCCAGCATTTT
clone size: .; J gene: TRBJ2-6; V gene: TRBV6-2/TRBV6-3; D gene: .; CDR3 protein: CASSPRGSSGDNVLTF; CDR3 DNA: TGTGCCAGCAGTCCCAGGGGCAGCTCTGGGGACAACGTCCTGACATTC
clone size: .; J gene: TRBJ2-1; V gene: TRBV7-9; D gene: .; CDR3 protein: CASYVVCYEQFF; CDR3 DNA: TGTGCCAGCTATGTCGTGTGCTATGAGCAGTTCTTC
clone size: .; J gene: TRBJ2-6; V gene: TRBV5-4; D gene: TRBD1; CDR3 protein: CASSMGQGNSGANVLTF; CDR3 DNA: TGTGCCAGCAGCATGGGACAGGGGAACTCTGGGGCCAACGTCCTGACTTTC
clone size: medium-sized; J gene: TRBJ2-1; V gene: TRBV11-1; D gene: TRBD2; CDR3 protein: CASSSLRESSYNEQFF; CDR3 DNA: TGTGCCAGCAGCTCCCTGCGGGAGAGCTCCTACAATGAGCAGTTCTTC
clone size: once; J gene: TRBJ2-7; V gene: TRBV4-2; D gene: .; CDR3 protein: CASSQPSSDGPCEQYF; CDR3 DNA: TGTGCCAGCAGCCAACCATCTAGCGACGGTCCCTGCGAGCAATACTTC
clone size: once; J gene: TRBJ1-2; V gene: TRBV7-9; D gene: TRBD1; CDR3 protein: CASSSGLGTGIGYTF; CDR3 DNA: TGTGCCAGCAGCTCCGGTCTCGGGACAGGGATCGGCTACACCTTC
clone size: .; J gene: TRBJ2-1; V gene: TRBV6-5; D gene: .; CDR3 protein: CASSYSRVSGPGDPYNERLF; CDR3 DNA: TGTGCCAGCAGTTACTCTCGGGTTTCGGGTCCGGGAGACCCCTACAATGAGCGGCTCTTC
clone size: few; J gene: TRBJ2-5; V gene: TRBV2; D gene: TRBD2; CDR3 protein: CASSREGRRETQYF; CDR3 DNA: TGTGCCAGCAGTCGGGAGGGCCGTCGGGAGACCCAGTACTTC
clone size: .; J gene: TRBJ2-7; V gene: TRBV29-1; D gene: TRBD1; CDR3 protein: CSVLVAGGEGEQYF; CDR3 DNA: TGCAGCGTACTAGTTGCAGGGGGCGAGGGCGAGCAGTACTTC
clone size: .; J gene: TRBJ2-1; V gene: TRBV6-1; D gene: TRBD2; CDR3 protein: CAGSDGGRSYNEQFF; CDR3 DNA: TGTGCCGGCAGTGACGGCGGGAGGTCCTACAATGAGCAGTTCTTC
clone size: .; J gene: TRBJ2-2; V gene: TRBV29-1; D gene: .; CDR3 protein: CSVEFFGRNSGELFF; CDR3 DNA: TGCAGCGTTGAATTTTTCGGAAGGAACTCCGGGGAGCTGTTTTTT
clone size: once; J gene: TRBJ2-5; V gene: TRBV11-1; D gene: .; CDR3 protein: CASSTGGHRIPQETQYF; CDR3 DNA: TGTGCCAGCAGCACAGGAGGACACCGTATACCTCAAGAGACGCAGTACTTC
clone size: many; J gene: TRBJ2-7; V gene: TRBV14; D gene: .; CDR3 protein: CASSQDHGGHYEQYF; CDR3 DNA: TGTGCCAGCAGCCAAGATCACGGGGGCCACTACGAGCAGTACTTC
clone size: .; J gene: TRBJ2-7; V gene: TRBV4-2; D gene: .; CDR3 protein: CASSHRLLYEQYF; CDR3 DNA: TGTGCCAGCAGCCACCGTTTACTCTACGAGCAGTACTTC
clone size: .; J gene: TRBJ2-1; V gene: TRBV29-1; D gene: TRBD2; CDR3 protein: CSVDSPVTSGSNEHFF; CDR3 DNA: TGCAGCGTTGATTCCCCGGTGACTAGCGGGAGCAATGAGCACTTCTTC
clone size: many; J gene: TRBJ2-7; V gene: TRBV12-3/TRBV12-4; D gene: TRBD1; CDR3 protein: CASTTDRAPYEQYF; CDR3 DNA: TGTGCCAGCACCACGGACAGGGCCCCCTACGAGCAGTACTTC
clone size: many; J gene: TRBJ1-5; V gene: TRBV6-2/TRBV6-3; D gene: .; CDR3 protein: CASSRQYNQPQHF; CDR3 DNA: TGTGCCAGCAGCCGACAGTACAATCAGCCCCAGCATTTT
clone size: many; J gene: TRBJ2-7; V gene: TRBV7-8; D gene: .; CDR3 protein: CASSPRTSSSYEQYF; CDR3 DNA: TGTGCCAGCAGCCCTAGGACGTCTAGCTCCTACGAGCAGTACTTC
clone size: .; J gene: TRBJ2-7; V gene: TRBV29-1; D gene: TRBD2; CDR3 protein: CSVGGLAGLHEQYF; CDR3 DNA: TGCAGCGTGGGGGGACTAGCGGGACTCCACGAGCAGTACTTC
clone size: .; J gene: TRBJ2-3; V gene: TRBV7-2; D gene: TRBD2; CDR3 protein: CASSLAPAGVGTDTQYF; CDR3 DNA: TGTGCCAGCAGCTTAGCGCCGGCGGGAGTGGGGACAGATACGCAGTATTTT
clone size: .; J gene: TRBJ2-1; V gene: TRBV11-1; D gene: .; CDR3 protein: CARSLGSADSEQFF; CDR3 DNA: TGTGCCAGGAGCTTAGGCTCAGCGGACAGTGAGCAGTTCTTC
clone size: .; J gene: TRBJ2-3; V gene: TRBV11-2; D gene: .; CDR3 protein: CASSLATTSTSTQYF; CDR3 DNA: TGTGCCAGCAGCTTAGCAACAACTAGCACAAGTACGCAGTATTTT
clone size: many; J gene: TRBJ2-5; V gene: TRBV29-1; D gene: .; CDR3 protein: CSSSSGTTETQYF; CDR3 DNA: TGCAGCAGTTCATCCGGGACAACGGAGACCCAGTACTTC
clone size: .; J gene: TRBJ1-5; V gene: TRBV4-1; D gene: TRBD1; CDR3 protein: CASSQDPGQGAKQPQHF; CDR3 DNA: TGCGCCAGCAGCCAAGACCCTGGGCAGGGGGCCAAACAGCCCCAGCATTTT
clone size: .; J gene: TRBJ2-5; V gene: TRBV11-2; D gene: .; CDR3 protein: CASSLATSQETRYF; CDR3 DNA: TGTGCCAGCAGCTTAGCGACCTCCCAAGAGACTCGGTACTTC
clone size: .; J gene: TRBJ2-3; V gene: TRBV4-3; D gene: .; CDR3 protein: CASRRVSGDTQYF; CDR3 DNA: TGCGCCAGCAGGCGGGTTTCGGGTGATACGCAGTATTTT